The 21 T cell receptor beta chains presented below share a single source sample, sequenced in a study of T cell responses to AZD1222 COVID-19 vaccine. Clones were read by immunoSEQ multiplex PCR, and TCRdb kept only the in-frame ones, dropping some. The data contain about 83,000 clones, 80% to 90% of them singletons. Sequences were derived from peripheral blood, sampled 28 days after the second AZD1222 dose. These TCRs come from an adult who received the AZD1222 COVID-19 vaccine.

The gene calls are TRBV28 and TRBJ1-4; TRBD1 agrees at 7 bases. Germline V CDR1 and CDR2: MDHEN, SYDVKM. The CDR3 runs 13 residues. V shed 3 bases and J 5 bases; nucleotides not matched to a gene: 0. The CDR3 reads CASSLTGNEKLFF. CDR3 nucleotide sequence: TGTGCCAGCAGTTTGACAGGGAATGAAAAACTGTTTTTT.

The chain combines TRBV21-1 with TRBJ1-1. TRBV21-1 is described as a pseudogene. The CDR3 has 10 amino acids. For the CDR3, the DNA is TGTGCCAGCATTGACACTGAAGCTTTCTTT. The encoded protein is CASIDTEAFF.

V is TRBV28 and J is TRBJ1-2, with D uncertain. This CDR3 region has 16 residues. In germline, CDR1 is MDHEN, CDR2 SYDVKM. V lost 3 bases and J lost 4, with 18 bases in between. In DNA form, the CDR3 reads TGTGCCAGCAGTTTGCAAGTTGTGGAGGCTAGCTATGGCTACACCTTC. The encoded protein is CASSLQVVEASYGYTF.

The chain links TRBV9 to TRBJ1-6, with a tentative D call TRBD1 (6 bases). Trimming removed 5 bases from V and 9 bases from J, with 18 bases in between. Looked up from germline, CDR1 is SGDLS and CDR2 is YYNGEE. The CDR3 totals 15 residues. CDR3 loop: CASSDQGMGVSPLHF. The CDR3 region has the DNA TGTGCCAGCAGTGATCAGGGGATGGGTGTTTCACCCCTCCACTTT. Combining the CDR3 with reference TRBV9 and TRBJ1-6 gives the whole variable domain DSGVTQTPKHLITATGQRVTLRCSPRSGDLSVYWYQQSLDQGLQFLIQYYNGEERAKGNILERFSAQQFPDLHSELNLSSLELGDSALYFCASSDQGMGVSPLHFGNGTRLTVT.

This sequence joins TRBV19 and TRBJ1-2; maybe TRBD1 (6 bases). Germline CDR1 and CDR2: LNHDA and SQIVND (reference sequence). Trimming shortened V by 8 bases and J by 4 bases, and 14 bases separated the two germline ends. This CDR3 contains 13 residues. The CDR3 sequence is CASRSQGLYGYTF. The CDR3, as DNA: TGTGCCAGTCGGAGCCAGGGGCTCTATGGCTACACCTTC.

The genes are TRBV7-9 and TRBJ1-4, with unresolved D. Trimming took off 1 base at V and 7 bases at J, with 10 bases between the two ends. The CDR3 loop spans 14 amino acids. The germline gives CDR1 SEHNR, CDR2 FQNEAQ (reference sequence). The CDR3 nucleotides are TGTGCCAGCAGCTTAGGCAGATCGGGTGAAAAACTGTTTTTT. This encodes CASSLGRSGEKLFF.

V and J are TRBV4-3 and TRBJ2-7; the D is unclear. Germline CDR1 LGHNA, CDR2 YSLEER. The germline V and J ends were trimmed by 0 bases and 5 bases, with 8 bases remaining between them. The CDR3 spans 13 residues. CDR3 sequence: CASSQDLEHEQYF. Written as DNA, the CDR3 is TGCGCCAGCAGCCAAGATTTGGAGCACGAGCAGTACTTC.

This clone came up once. In nucleotides, the CDR3 is TGTGCCAGCTCACCAGGGGTTGATGGCACTGAAGCTTTCTTT. Amino acids: CASSPGVDGTEAFF. The chain links TRBV18 to TRBJ1-1; no clear D. The germline V gene has CDR1 KGHSH and CDR2 LQKENI. The CDR3 extends over 14 amino acids. Trimming shortened V by 2 bases and J by 4 bases, and 11 bases separated the two germline ends.

The chain joins TRBV15 to TRBJ1-2, with D possibly being TRBD1 (5 bases). Trimming pared 0 bases from V and 4 bases from J, leaving 12 bases between. This CDR3 has 15 residues. Germline loops: CDR1 LNHNV, CDR2 YYDKDF (reference sequence). The CDR3: CATSRDAVQGYGYTF. CDR3 nucleotides: TGTGCCACCAGCAGAGATGCCGTGCAGGGCTATGGCTACACCTTC.

V is TRBV6-1 and J is TRBJ2-5, with a weak D call TRBD2 (6 bases). Germline assignment: CDR1 MNHNS and CDR2 SASEGT. The CDR3 is 18 amino acids. V was trimmed by 4 bases and J by 0 bases, leaving 21 bases between them. The CDR3 coding sequence is TGTGCCAGCAGTGTGGGGCACTCCCTGCGGGGCCACCAAGAGACCCAGTACTTC. This translates into CASSVGHSLRGHQETQYF.

The gene calls are TRBV19 and TRBJ2-7; TRBD1 agrees at 9 bases. V was clipped by 8 bases and J by 5 bases; unmatched bases: 13. CDR1 and CDR2 from the germline V gene are LNHDA and SQIVND (reference sequence). The CDR3 is 15 residues long. CDR3 in amino acids: CASSPPGQGGHEQYF. CDR3 DNA sequence: TGTGCCAGTTCCCCACCGGGACAGGGTGGCCACGAGCAGTACTTC.

This rearrangement joins TRBV9 to TRBJ1-2; TRBD1 aligns across 7 bases. The CDR3 has 13 amino acids. The V and J ends lost 7 bases and 8 bases, in that order; junction bases with no gene match: 11. CDR1 and CDR2 from the germline V gene are SGDLS and YYNGEE. The CDR3 protein is CASRDSSRIGYTF. Written as DNA, the CDR3 is TGTGCCAGCCGGGACAGTTCCCGTATCGGCTACACCTTC.

The rearrangement links TRBV7-9 to TRBJ1-1; no clear D. With 5 bases removed from V and 1 base from J, the gap between germline ends came to 8 bases. The germline CDR1 and CDR2 sequences are SEHNR and FQNEAQ (reference sequence). This CDR3 comprises 13 residues. The CDR3 nucleotides are TGTGCCAGCAGCGTTCAGGAGAACACTGAAGCTTTCTTT. This encodes CASSVQENTEAFF.

The V gene is TRBV6-2 or TRBV6-3, the J gene TRBJ1-2, with a weak D call TRBD1 (6 bases). V lost 5 bases and J lost 5, with 15 bases in between. In germline, CDR1 is MNHEY, CDR2 SVGEGT. This CDR3 comprises 14 residues. CDR3 bases: TGTGCCAGCAGTCTACAGGGAATTGTTTATGGCTACACCTTC. Protein sequence: CASSLQGIVYGYTF.

There are a few counts of this clone. CDR3 nucleotide sequence: TGTGCCAGCAGCCTACTGCCGCAGGGGGGACTAGAGACCCAGTACTTC. Its translation is CASSLLPQGGLETQYF. V gene TRBV5-6 combines with J gene TRBJ2-5; D is possibly TRBD1 (7 bases). Trimming left V 4 bases short and J 4 bases short, with 20 bases between. Germline CDR1 reads SGHDT; CDR2 reads YYEEEE. The CDR3 has 16 amino acids. The full variable domain, completed using reference TRBV5-6 and TRBJ2-5, is DAGVTQSPTHLIKTRGQQVTLRCSPKSGHDTVSWYQQALGQGPQFIFQYYEEEERQRGNFPDRFSGHQFPNYSSELNVNALLLGDSALYLCASSLLPQGGLETQYFGPGTRLLVL.

This chain uses TRBV2 with TRBJ2-3; D is uncertain. V lost 3 bases, J lost 2 bases, and 9 bases lay in between. CDR3 length: 14 residues. The germline CDR1 and CDR2 sequences are SNHLY and FYNNEI. CDR3 coding DNA: TGTGCCAGCAGTGACGGCTTCCTCACAGATACGCAGTATTTT. It specifies CASSDGFLTDTQYF.

This clone has only a few counts. V usage is TRBV19 and J usage is TRBJ1-2, with D possibly matching TRBD1 (6 bases). V gave up 9 bases and J gave up 1 base, with 18 bases separating them. The CDR3 spans 15 residues. Germline CDR1 LNHDA, CDR2 SQIVND (reference sequence). The CDR3 DNA reads TGTGCCAGCCGTAGGGGGGCAGAAAATAACTATGGCTACACCTTC. Residues: CASRRGAENNYGYTF.

The rearrangement links TRBV28 to TRBJ2-3, with D uncertain. Trimming removed 3 bases from V and 0 bases from J, with 10 bases in between. Germline V gene lookup returns CDR1 MDHEN and CDR2 SYDVKM. This CDR3 spans 15 amino acids. Written as DNA, the CDR3 is TGTGCCAGCAGTTTTTTCGGTTCTAGCACAGATACGCAGTATTTT. Protein sequence: CASSFFGSSTDTQYF. Using reference TRBV28 and TRBJ2-3 for the parts outside the CDR3, the full variable domain is DVKVTQSSRYLVKRTGEKVFLECVQDMDHENMFWYRQDPGLGLRLIYFSYDVKMKEKGDIPEGYSVSREKKERFSLILESASTNQTSMYLCASSFFGSSTDTQYFGPGTRLTVL.

This clone occurred once. J is TRBJ2-7 and V is TRBV10-3, with unresolved D. The CDR3 consists of 11 residues. The V end was cut by 3 bases, the J end by 3 bases, with 3 bases between. The germline gives CDR1 ENHRY, CDR2 SYGVKD. Written as DNA, the CDR3 is TGTGCCATCAGTGACATCTACGAGCAGTACTTC. Amino acid sequence: CAISDIYEQYF.

The rearrangement uses TRBV12-3 or TRBV12-4 and TRBJ1-3; D call uncertain. The CDR3 has 10 residues. V lost 8 bases and J lost 11, with 10 bases in between. In DNA, the CDR3 is TGTGCCAGCTGGAAGGATGCCATATATTTT. Its protein is CASWKDAIYF.

The V call is TRBV24-1, the J call TRBJ2-5; the D gene could be TRBD1 or TRBD2 (7 bases each). CDR1 and CDR2 (germline): KGHDR, SFDVKD. The germline V and J ends were trimmed by 5 bases and 2 bases, with 17 bases remaining between them. This CDR3 region has 16 residues. DNA of the CDR3: TGTGCCACCAGTGGAGCGACAGGGAGGGGTCAAGAGACCCAGTACTTC. This sequence encodes CATSGATGRGQETQYF.